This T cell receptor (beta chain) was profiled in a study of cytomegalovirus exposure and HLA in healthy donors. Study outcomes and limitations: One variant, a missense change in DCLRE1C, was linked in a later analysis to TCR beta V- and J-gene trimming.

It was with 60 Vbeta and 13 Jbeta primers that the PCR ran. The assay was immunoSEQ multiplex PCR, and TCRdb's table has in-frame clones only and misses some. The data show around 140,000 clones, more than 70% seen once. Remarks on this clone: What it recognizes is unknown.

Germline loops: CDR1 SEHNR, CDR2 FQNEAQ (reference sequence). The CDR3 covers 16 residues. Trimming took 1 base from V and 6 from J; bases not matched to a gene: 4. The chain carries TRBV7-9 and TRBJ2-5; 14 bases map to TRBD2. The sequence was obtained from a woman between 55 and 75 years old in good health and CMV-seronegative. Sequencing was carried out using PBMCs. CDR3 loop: CASSLGLAGGPQTQYF. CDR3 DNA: TGTGCCAGCAGCTTAGGACTAGCGGGAGGGCCTCAGACCCAGTACTTC. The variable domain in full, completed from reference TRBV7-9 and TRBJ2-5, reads DTGVSQNPRHKITKRGQNVTFRCDPISEHNRLYWYRQTLGQGPEFLTYFQNEAQLEKSRLLSDRFSAERPKGSFSTLEIQRTEQGDSAMYLCASSLGLAGGPQTQYFGPGTRLLVL.